This T cell receptor (beta chain) was found in a study of control samples from healthy donors and cancer patients. V was pared by 4 bases and J by 0 bases, with 9 bases of the junction left unmatched. The CDR3 totals 17 residues. Germline-derived CDR1 and CDR2 are SGDLS and YYNGEE. This clone was seen just once. The table came from immunoSEQ multiplex PCR; TCRdb's copy has only in-frame clones and leaves some out. The data show fewer than 200,000 clones, with 93% seen just once and over 4% held by the top ten. The sequencing sample was made of blood. The clonotype originates from an older woman in good health. The rearrangement links TRBV9 to TRBJ1-2; 10 bases are shared with TRBD1. Written as DNA, the CDR3 is TGTGCCAGCAGCCCAAGACAGGGGGCGGAAGCTAACTATGGCTACACCTTC. Its translation: CASSPRQGAEANYGYTF.